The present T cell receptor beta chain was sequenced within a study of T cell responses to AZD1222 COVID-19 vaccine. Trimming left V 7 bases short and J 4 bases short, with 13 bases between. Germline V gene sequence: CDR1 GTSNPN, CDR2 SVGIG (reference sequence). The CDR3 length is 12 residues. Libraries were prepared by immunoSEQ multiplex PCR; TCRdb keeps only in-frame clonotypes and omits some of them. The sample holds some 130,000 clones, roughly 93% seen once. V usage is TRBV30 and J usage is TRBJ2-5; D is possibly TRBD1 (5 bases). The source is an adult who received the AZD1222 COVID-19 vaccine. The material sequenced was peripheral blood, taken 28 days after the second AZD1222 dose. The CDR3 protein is CASTGERETQYF. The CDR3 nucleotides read TGTGCCTCCACAGGAGAACGAGAGACCCAGTACTTC.